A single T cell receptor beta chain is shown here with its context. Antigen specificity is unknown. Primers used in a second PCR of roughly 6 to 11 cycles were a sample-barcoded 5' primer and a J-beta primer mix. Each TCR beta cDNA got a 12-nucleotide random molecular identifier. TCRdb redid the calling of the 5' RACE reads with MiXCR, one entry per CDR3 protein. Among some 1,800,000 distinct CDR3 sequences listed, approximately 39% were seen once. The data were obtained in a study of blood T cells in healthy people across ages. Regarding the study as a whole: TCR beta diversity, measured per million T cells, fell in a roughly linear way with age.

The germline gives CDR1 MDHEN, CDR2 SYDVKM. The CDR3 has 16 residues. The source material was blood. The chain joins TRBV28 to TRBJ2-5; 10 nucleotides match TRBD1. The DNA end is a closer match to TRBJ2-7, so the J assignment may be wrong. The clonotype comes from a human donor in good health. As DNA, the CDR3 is TGTGCCAGCAGTCTATACCCAGACAGGGGGCGCGGCGAGCAGTACTTC. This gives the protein CASSLYPDRGRGEQYF.